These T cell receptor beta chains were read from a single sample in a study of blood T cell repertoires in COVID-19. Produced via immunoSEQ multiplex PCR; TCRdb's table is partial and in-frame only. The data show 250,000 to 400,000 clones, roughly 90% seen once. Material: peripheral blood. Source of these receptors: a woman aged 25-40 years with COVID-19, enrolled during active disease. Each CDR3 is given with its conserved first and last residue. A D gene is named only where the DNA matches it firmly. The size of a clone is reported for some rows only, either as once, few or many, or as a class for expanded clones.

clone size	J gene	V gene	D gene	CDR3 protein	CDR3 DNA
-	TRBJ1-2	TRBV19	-	CASSIGGSYGYTF	TGTGCCAGTAGTATCGGCGGATCCTATGGCTACACCTTC
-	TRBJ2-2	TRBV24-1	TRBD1	CATSDPRQGPNTGELFF	TGTGCCACCAGTGATCCCCGACAGGGGCCGAACACCGGGGAGCTGTTTTTT
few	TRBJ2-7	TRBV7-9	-	CASSFDSYEQYF	TGTGCCAGCAGCTTCGACAGCTACGAGCAGTACTTC
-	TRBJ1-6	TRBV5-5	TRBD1	CASSSGGLSSPLHF	TGTGCCAGCAGCTCAGGGGGTTTGAGTTCACCCCTCCACTTT
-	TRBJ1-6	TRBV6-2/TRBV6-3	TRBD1	CASSYAPNDRALRSPLHF	TGTGCCAGCAGTTATGCCCCCAACGACAGGGCCCTTCGTTCACCCCTCCACTTT
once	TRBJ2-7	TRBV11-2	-	CASSLVLGGYEQYF	TGTGCCAGCAGCTTAGTGTTAGGAGGCTACGAGCAGTACTTC
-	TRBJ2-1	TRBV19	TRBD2	CASSGLAGNNEQFF	TGTGCCAGTAGTGGACTAGCGGGAAATAATGAGCAGTTCTTC
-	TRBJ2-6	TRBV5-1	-	CASSVGDSGANVLTF	TGCGCCAGCAGCGTGGGAGACTCTGGGGCCAACGTCCTGACTTTC
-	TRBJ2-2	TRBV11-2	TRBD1	CASSLNRGDTGELFF	TGTGCCAGCAGCTTGAACAGGGGAGACACCGGGGAGCTGTTTTTT
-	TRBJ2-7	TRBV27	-	CASKAASEQYF	TGTGCCAGCAAGGCGGCCTCGGAGCAGTACTTC
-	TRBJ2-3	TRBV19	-	CASSILDRDTQYF	TGTGCCAGTAGTATATTAGACAGGGATACGCAGTATTTT
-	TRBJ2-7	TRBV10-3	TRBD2	CAISGGLAAYEQYF	TGTGCCATCAGTGGGGGACTAGCGGCCTACGAGCAGTACTTC
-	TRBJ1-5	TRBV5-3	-	CASKQGCGGNQPQHF	TGTGCCAGCAAACAGGGATGCGGCGGCAATCAGCCCCAGCATTTT
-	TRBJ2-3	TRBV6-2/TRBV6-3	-	CASSYSHVKGRDTQYF	TGTGCCAGCAGTTACTCCCATGTGAAGGGGAGGGATACGCAGTATTTT
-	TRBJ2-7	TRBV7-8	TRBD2	CASSLEERGHYEQYF	TGTGCCAGCAGCTTAGAGGAGCGGGGGCACTACGAGCAGTACTTC
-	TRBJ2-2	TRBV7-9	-	CASSNRVYTGELFF	TGTGCCAGCAGCAACAGGGTGTACACCGGGGAGCTGTTTTTT
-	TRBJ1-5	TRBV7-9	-	CASSLHGEDQPQHF	TGTGCCAGCAGCTTGCACGGAGAGGATCAGCCCCAGCATTTT
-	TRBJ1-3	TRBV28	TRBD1	CASSTDREGNTIYF	TGTGCCAGCAGTACCGACAGGGAGGGAAACACCATATATTTT
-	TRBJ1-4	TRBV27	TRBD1	CATRQGAATNEKLFF	TGTGCCACCCGACAGGGAGCGGCAACTAATGAAAAACTGTTTTTT
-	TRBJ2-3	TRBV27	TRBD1	CASKQGAGDTQYF	TGTGCCAGCAAACAGGGGGCAGGGGATACGCAGTATTTT
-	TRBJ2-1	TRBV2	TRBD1	CASRERDPGTGGYNEQFF	TGTGCCAGCAGAGAGAGGGACCCCGGGACAGGGGGTTACAATGAGCAGTTCTTC
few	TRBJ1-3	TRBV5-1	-	CASSFAGSGNTIYF	TGCGCCAGCAGCTTCGCAGGGTCTGGAAACACCATATATTTT
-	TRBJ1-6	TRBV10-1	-	CASSDEGASPLHF	TGCGCCAGCAGTGACGAGGGAGCCTCACCCCTCCACTTT
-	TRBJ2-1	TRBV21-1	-	CASSLGTSGRRNEQFF	TGTGCCAGCAGCCTCGGGACTAGCGGGAGACGGAATGAGCAGTTCTTC
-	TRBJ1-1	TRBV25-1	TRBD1	CASRARTGQGGNTEAFF	TGTGCCAGCAGAGCAAGAACGGGACAGGGGGGGAACACTGAAGCTTTCTTT
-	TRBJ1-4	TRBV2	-	CASESKEVEKLFF	TGTGCCAGCGAGTCAAAGGAGGTGGAAAAACTGTTTTTT
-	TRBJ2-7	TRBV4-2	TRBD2	CASSPPGSGIYEQYF	TGTGCCAGCAGCCCTCCGGGTAGCGGGATATACGAGCAGTACTTC
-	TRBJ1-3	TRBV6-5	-	CASSVREKSGNTIYF	TGTGCCAGCAGCGTCAGGGAAAAGTCCGGAAACACCATATATTTT
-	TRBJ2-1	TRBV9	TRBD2	CASSVTSGGYNEQFF	TGTGCCAGCAGCGTAACTAGCGGTGGCTACAATGAGCAGTTCTTC
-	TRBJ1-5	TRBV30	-	CAWSVSVRGQPQHF	TGTGCCTGGAGTGTATCTGTCCGCGGTCAGCCCCAGCATTTT
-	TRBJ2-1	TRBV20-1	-	CSASDLPSSYNEQFF	TGCAGTGCTAGTGACCTCCCGAGCTCCTACAATGAGCAGTTCTTC
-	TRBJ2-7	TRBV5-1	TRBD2	CASSHGLAGIYEQYF	TGCGCCAGCAGCCACGGACTAGCGGGAATCTACGAGCAGTACTTC
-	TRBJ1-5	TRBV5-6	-	CASSAGSNQPQHF	TGTGCCAGCAGCGCGGGGAGCAATCAGCCCCAGCATTTT
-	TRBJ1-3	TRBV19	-	CASSMYSGNTIYF	TGTGCCAGTAGTATGTACTCTGGAAACACCATATATTTT
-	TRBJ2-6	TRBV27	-	CASSYSGSGANVLTF	TGTGCCAGCAGTTATTCCGGTTCTGGGGCCAACGTCCTGACTTTC